This T cell receptor beta chain was identified in a study of T cells in Graves' hyperthyroidism and ophthalmopathy. The trim removed 2 bases at V and 4 bases at J, leaving 6 bases unmatched. The CDR3 spans 16 residues. Germline CDR1 reads MGHRA; CDR2 reads YSYEKL. Amplified TCR beta CDR3 regions derived from RNA transcripts. The HTBI primer set drove a first-round RT-PCR of the TCR CDR3. MiXCR, applied by TCRdb to the multiplex PCR reads, yields one record per CDR3 protein. The data hold hundreds of thousands of distinct CDR3 sequences, with around 16% observed a single time. This clonotype was counted many times.

The chain uses TRBV4-1 and TRBJ2-5; the match to TRBD1 covers 11 bases. This receptor was identified in a woman aged 18 to 35 with Graves' hyperthyroidism. Material: blood. CDR3 protein: CASSQRQGQGGETQYF. The CDR3 DNA is TGCGCCAGCAGCCAAAGGCAGGGACAGGGGGGAGAGACCCAGTACTTC.